Here is one T cell receptor beta chain with its context. The target antigen is unknown. The germline CDR1 and CDR2 sequences are LNHDA and SQIVND (reference sequence). CDR3 length: 13 residues. V shed 3 bases and J shed 8 bases, with 11 bases lying between them. The data derive from a study of T cell repertoires and Cas9 in healthy adults. On the study more broadly: CD4 and CD8 compartments: SpCas9-reactive T cells profiled for potency, cytotoxicity, lineage.

Study-level findings and limits: SpCas9-reactive regulatory T cells reportedly mitigated SpCas9-reactive effector T cells in vitro.

The repertoire was sequenced with immunoSEQ multiplex PCR; TCRdb's copy has only in-frame clones and lacks some. The data show 13,000 to 15,000 clones, 89% seen once. The chain carries TRBV19 and TRBJ2-1; possibly TRBD2 for D (7 bases). This TCR came from a human donor in good health. What was sequenced was Tregs (CD4+, CD25+, CD127-, CD137-, CD154-) from PBMCs; culture status not recorded. The CDR3 loop reads CASSIRGADEQFF. In DNA form, the CDR3 reads TGTGCCAGTAGTATTCGGGGGGCCGATGAGCAGTTCTTC.